Listed below are T cell receptor beta chains from one sample, sequenced in a study of blood T cell repertoires in COVID-19. Measured with immunoSEQ multiplex PCR; TCRdb has only the in-frame clones, and not every one. The table has 140,000 to 150,000 clones, approximately 85% seen once. The sequenced sample consisted of PBMCs or T cells enriched from blood (not recorded which). These receptors were collected from a woman in her fifties or sixties with acute COVID-19. CDR3s include the opening cysteine and the closing phenylalanine or tryptophan. The D gene is left open where the match is weak. The size field is filled for only some rows; it gives once, few, many or a size class.

NA	15	TRBV13	TRBJ2-2	NA	TGTGCGGGGCAGCTTAGCGGAGGGGACACCGGGGAGCTGTTTTTT	CAGQLSGGDTGELFF
NA	14	TRBV6-2/TRBV6-3	TRBJ2-1	TRBD2	TGTGCCAGCAGACCTGGACTAGCCTCCGGGGAGCAGTTCTTC	CASRPGLASGEQFF
NA	11	TRBV5-6	TRBJ2-5	NA	TGTGCCAGCAGCCTAAGAGAGACCCAGTACTTC	CASSLRETQYF
NA	15	TRBV11-2	TRBJ1-2	NA	TGTGCCAGCAGCTTAGTCGGCCCGGGATCTGATGGCTACACCTTC	CASSLVGPGSDGYTF
few	18	TRBV20-1	TRBJ2-1	TRBD2	TGCAGTGCTAGTGGCAGGGGCCAAGTAGCGGGAGTTGGGAATGAGCAGTTCTTC	CSASGRGQVAGVGNEQFF
NA	15	TRBV24-1	TRBJ2-5	TRBD1	TGTGCCACCAGTGATCCCCGGACAGGTCAAGAGACCCAGTACTTC	CATSDPRTGQETQYF
NA	14	TRBV7-6	TRBJ2-3	NA	TGTGCCAGCAGCCCCTCCCGGACTAAAGATACGCAGTATTTT	CASSPSRTKDTQYF
NA	15	TRBV11-3	TRBJ2-2	NA	TGTGCCAGCAGCTTAGTGACTACAAACACCGGGGAGCTGTTTTTT	CASSLVTTNTGELFF
NA	15	TRBV19	TRBJ2-7	TRBD2	TGTGCCAGTAGTTCGTCGACTAGCGGGGCCTACGAGCAGTACTTC	CASSSSTSGAYEQYF
few	15	TRBV12-2	TRBJ1-3	NA	TGTGCAAGTCGCTTCCAGGGGGCGCCTGGAAACACCATATATTTT	CASRFQGAPGNTIYF
once	15	TRBV28	TRBJ1-5	NA	TGTGCCAGCAGAGTGTTTCTGGGGGGTTGGCAGCCCCAGCATTTT	CASRVFLGGWQPQHF
NA	13	TRBV5-4	TRBJ1-2	NA	TGTGCCAGCATCGTACAGGGAAGTGATGGCTACACCTTC	CASIVQGSDGYTF
NA	15	TRBV7-2	TRBJ2-7	TRBD1	TGTGCCAGCAGCCCCTCACCGGGACAGAAGTACGAGCAGTACTTC	CASSPSPGQKYEQYF
NA	14	TRBV2	TRBJ1-1	NA	TGTGCCAGCAGTGAATTCCGGGGGATGACTGAAGCTTTCTTT	CASSEFRGMTEAFF
NA	12	TRBV24-1	TRBJ1-5	NA	TGTGCCACCAGTGACTCAGATCAGCCCCAGCATTTT	CATSDSDQPQHF
few	14	TRBV28	TRBJ1-4	NA	TGTGCCAGCACTTTCCGGGTAGGGAGCGAAAAACTGTTTTTT	CASTFRVGSEKLFF
NA	14	TRBV7-9	TRBJ2-3	NA	TGTGCCACAAACAGGGTGGGAGTCGCCATGACGCAGTATTTT	CATNRVGVAMTQYF
NA	16	TRBV7-9	TRBJ2-5	TRBD2	TGTGCCAGCAGCTTAGCGGCTAGCGGCGGTTCGGAGACCCAGTACTTC	CASSLAASGGSETQYF